This entry describes one T cell receptor (beta chain). The antigen is undetermined. The data were obtained in a study of T cell responses to AZD1222 COVID-19 vaccine. Libraries were prepared by immunoSEQ multiplex PCR; TCRdb keeps only in-frame clonotypes and omits some of them. Among around 140,000 clones listed, roughly 92% were seen once. Whole-study results and caveats: The repertoires were collected only after the peak T cell response.

The CDR3 is 15 residues long. V shed 5 bases and J 5 bases; nucleotides not matched to a gene: 10. The germline V gene encodes CDR1 LGHDT and CDR2 YNNKEL (reference sequence). Source: peripheral blood, taken on day 0 of AZD1222 vaccination. The chain links TRBV3-1 (or the pseudogene TRBV3-2) to TRBJ2-5; 8 bases fit TRBD2. The clonotype was recovered from an adult in good health. In nucleotides, the CDR3 is TGTGCCAGCAGCGAACACGGGAGGGCCGTCGAGACCCAGTACTTC. Its translation: CASSEHGRAVETQYF.